The next 27 T cell receptor beta chains were all read from a single sample in a study of cytomegalovirus exposure and HLA in healthy donors. The PCR used 60 Vbeta and 13 Jbeta primers. Using immunoSEQ multiplex PCR, the repertoire was profiled, and TCRdb retains in-frame clones only, with some absent. Of over 65,000 clones detected, roughly 73% appear once; the ten largest clones hold roughly 2.2%. Specimen: PBMCs. Every receptor here comes from a man aged 40-49 years in good health and CMV-seronegative.

The chain links TRBV9 to TRBJ2-2, with TRBD2 identical over 8 bases. J gave up 6 bases and V 0 bases, and 7 bases lay outside the gene matches. Germline CDR1 SGDLS, CDR2 YYNGEE. The CDR3 has 16 residues. Written as DNA, the CDR3 is TGTGCCAGCAGCGTAGCAGCCGGGGGGGCCCCCGGGGAGCTGTTTTTT. Translation: CASSVAAGGAPGELFF.

The chain is built from TRBV9 and TRBJ2-7; 7 bases are a match to TRBD1. The CDR3 has 15 amino acids. Trimming at V came to 0 bases and at J to 1 base, leaving 4 bases not matched to a gene. Germline CDR1 and CDR2: SGDLS and YYNGEE. As DNA, the CDR3 is TGTGCCAGCAGCGTAGGGGACAGTGGGTCCTACGAGCAGTACTTC. It yields the protein CASSVGDSGSYEQYF.

This chain joins TRBV25-1 and TRBJ2-2, with 8 nucleotides matching TRBD1. In germline, CDR1 is MGHDK, CDR2 SYGVNS. The CDR3 sequence is 13 residues long. Trimming cost V 8 bases and J 3 bases; bases outside gene matches: 2. CDR3 bases: TGTGCCAGCGGACAGGGCTACACCGGGGAGCTGTTTTTT. It codes for CASGQGYTGELFF.

V usage is TRBV28 and J usage is TRBJ2-7, with TRBD1 identical over 9 bases. The CDR3 spans 14 residues. The V segment lost 6 bases and the J segment 3 bases; nucleotides outside the gene matches: 6. The germline V gene has CDR1 MDHEN and CDR2 SYDVKM. CDR3 bases: TGTGCCAGCAGGCCGGGACAGGGATACTACGAGCAGTACTTC. Its protein product is CASRPGQGYYEQYF.

The V gene is TRBV2, the J gene TRBJ2-7; D is undetermined. The V end lost 7 bases, the J end lost 6 bases, and 7 bases lay between the germline ends. Germline V gives CDR1 SNHLY, CDR2 FYNNEI. The CDR3 loop spans 10 amino acids. CDR3 residues: CASTRSEQYF. The CDR3 nucleotides read TGTGCCAGCACGCGATCCGAGCAGTACTTC.

This clone was picked up a small number of times. The identical CDR3 is also encoded by other nucleotide sequences in the sample. V gene TRBV2 combines with J gene TRBJ1-1, with 10 nucleotides matching TRBD1. The CDR3 contains 14 residues. The V gene's germline CDR1 is SNHLY and CDR2 FYNNEI. V shed 3 bases, J shed 6 bases, and the junction held 4 bases outside the gene matches. Written as DNA, the CDR3 is TGTGCCAGCAGTGACCGGGGACAGGGGTCTGAAGCTTTCTTT. As protein: CASSDRGQGSEAFF.

V is TRBV6-1 and J is TRBJ2-7; tentatively, D is TRBD1 (6 bases). Between the trimmed V and J ends, which lost 7 bases and 2 bases, there was a span of 15 bases. The CDR3 runs to 14 residues. Germline lookup yields CDR1 MNHNS and CDR2 SASEGT. The CDR3: CASILTGTTYEQYF. The DNA of the CDR3 is TGTGCCAGCATCCTCACAGGGACGACCTACGAGCAGTACTTC.

V usage is TRBV2 and J usage is TRBJ2-1; D possibly corresponds to TRBD2 (5 bases). CDR3 length equals 13 residues. V gave up 5 bases and J gave up 5 bases, with 10 bases separating them. The V gene's germline CDR1 is SNHLY and CDR2 FYNNEI. In nucleotides, the CDR3 is TGTGCCAGCAGTACCTTCGGGGACAATGAGCAGTTCTTC. Translation: CASSTFGDNEQFF.

This clone was picked up one time. Written as DNA, the CDR3 is TGTGCCAGCAGTGCTATCCAAGAGACCCAGTACTTC. Translation: CASSAIQETQYF. The chain joins TRBV6-5 to TRBJ2-5; D gene ambiguous. The CDR3 sequence is 12 residues long. Trimming took off 5 bases at V and 1 base at J, with 5 bases between the two ends. The germline V gene encodes CDR1 MNHEY and CDR2 SVGAGI.

The V gene is TRBV2, the J gene TRBJ2-3, with 8 bases lining up with TRBD2. The germline CDR1 and CDR2 sequences are SNHLY and FYNNEI. The CDR3 covers 15 residues. The trim removed 7 bases at V and 3 bases at J, leaving 9 bases unmatched. In DNA, the CDR3 is TGTGCCAGCAAGCAGCGGGAGTTTGGAACAGATACGCAGTATTTT. Protein: CASKQREFGTDTQYF.

J is TRBJ2-3 and V is TRBV29-1; maybe TRBD2 (6 bases). The CDR3 spans 13 residues. V lost 7 bases and J 2 bases, leaving 13 bases between the germline ends. Germline V gene lookup returns CDR1 SQVTM and CDR2 ANQGSEA. CDR3 sequence (DNA): TGCAGCGCCCCTGGAGGGCCCACAGATACGCAGTATTTT. It yields the protein CSAPGGPTDTQYF.

The chain employs TRBV5-6 and TRBJ1-1; 9 positions agree with TRBD1. The V segment lost 4 bases and the J segment 0 bases; nucleotides outside the gene matches: 7. CDR1 and CDR2 (germline): SGHDT, YYEEEE. The CDR3 extends over 16 amino acids. The CDR3 sequence is CASSPDRGNMNTEAFF. The CDR3 coding sequence is TGTGCCAGCAGCCCGGACAGGGGTAATATGAACACTGAAGCTTTCTTT.

The chain is built from TRBV30 and TRBJ1-2, with D perhaps matching TRBD1 (6 bases). The CDR3 loop spans 13 amino acids. Between the trimmed V and J ends, which lost 2 bases and 2 bases, there was a span of 9 bases. Germline loops: CDR1 GTSNPN, CDR2 SVGIG (reference sequence). The CDR3 DNA is TGTGCCTGGAGTCTGACAGGAAACTATGGCTACACCTTC. This codes for CAWSLTGNYGYTF.

This clone was seen more than once but under ten times. This chain links TRBV7-9 with TRBJ2-5; weak D call: TRBD1 (5 bases). This CDR3 spans 14 amino acids. Trimming stripped 3 bases from V and 4 bases from J, with 12 bases between. Germline assignment: CDR1 SEHNR and CDR2 FQNEAQ (reference sequence). CDR3 residues: CASSFRAGLETQYF. The CDR3 DNA sequence: TGTGCCAGCAGCTTCCGGGCAGGGTTAGAGACCCAGTACTTC.

The V gene is TRBV7-9, the J gene TRBJ2-7; a weak D match, TRBD2 (5 bases). Trimming removed 1 base at V and 1 base at J, with 17 bases between. Germline loops: CDR1 SEHNR, CDR2 FQNEAQ (reference sequence). The CDR3 is made up of 17 amino acids. CDR3 sequence reads: CASSLGERALDSYEQYF. CDR3 nucleotides: TGTGCCAGCAGCTTAGGGGAGAGAGCGCTCGATTCCTACGAGCAGTACTTC.

This chain connects TRBV5-6 to TRBJ1-2, with 9 bases fitting TRBD1. The J segment lost 8 bases and the V segment lost 1 base, leaving 6 bases of the junction unmatched. CDR3 length equals 14 residues. Germline V lookup: CDR1 SGHDT, CDR2 YYEEEE. The CDR3 sequence is CASSLKQGAEGYTF. The CDR3 coding sequence is TGTGCCAGCAGCTTGAAACAGGGGGCAGAAGGCTACACCTTC.

The chain has TRBV2 and TRBJ2-1, with 8 nucleotides matching TRBD1. CDR3 length: 14 residues. Per the germline V gene, CDR1 is SNHLY and CDR2 is FYNNEI. The V segment lost 3 bases and the J segment 8 bases; nucleotides outside the gene matches: 6. CDR3 nucleotide sequence: TGTGCCAGCAGTGAGAGGACAGGGAATTATGAGCAGTTCTTC. This codes for CASSERTGNYEQFF.

The rearrangement uses TRBV7-9 and TRBJ1-2; 7 nucleotides line up with TRBD1. Germline CDR1 and CDR2: SEHNR and FQNEAQ (reference sequence). The CDR3 is 15 residues long. V lost 3 bases and J lost 1; bases outside the gene matches: 5. CDR3 sequence (DNA): TGTGCCAGCAGCTTGGCACAGGGGCTTAACTATGGCTACACCTTC. Translated: CASSLAQGLNYGYTF.

This chain uses TRBV6-5 with TRBJ2-3; maybe TRBD2 (5 bases). V was cut by 0 bases and J by 7 bases, with 8 bases left in between. The CDR3 is made up of 13 amino acids. Germline values: CDR1 MNHEY, CDR2 SVGAGI. The CDR3 coding sequence is TGTGCCAGCAGTTACTCAGAGGGCAATACGCAGTATTTT. It encodes CASSYSEGNTQYF.

This clone was counted between two and nine times. The chain has TRBV11-2 and TRBJ2-7; 15 nucleotides agree with TRBD2. CDR3 length: 16 amino acids. CDR1 and CDR2 (germline): SGHAT, FQNNGV. V was pared by 4 bases and J by 7 bases, with 8 bases of the junction left unmatched. This CDR3 reads CASSSQGLAGGVEQYF. Written as DNA, the CDR3 is TGTGCCAGCAGCTCCCAAGGACTAGCGGGAGGGGTTGAGCAGTACTTC. The full variable domain, with the rest looked up from reference TRBV11-2 and TRBJ2-7, is EAGVAQSPRYKIIEKRQSVAFWCNPISGHATLYWYQQILGQGPKLLIQFQNNGVVDDSQLPKDRFSAERLKGVDSTLKIQPAKLEDSAVYLCASSSQGLAGGVEQYFGPGTRLTVT.

Here the CDR3 DNA reads TGCAGCACCAGAATTTTTACGGGCGAGCAGTACTTC. Protein: CSTRIFTGEQYF. The chain is built from TRBV29-1 and TRBJ2-7; D unresolved. V lost 8 bases, J lost 6 bases, and 17 bases lay in between. This CDR3 is 12 amino acids long. CDR1 is SQVTM, CDR2 ANQGSEA, per germline.

This chain links TRBV19 with TRBJ1-4; D is perhaps TRBD1 (5 bases). The CDR3 consists of 15 residues. The V gene's germline CDR1 is LNHDA and CDR2 SQIVND (reference sequence). V lost 5 bases and J lost 10, with 20 bases in between. The CDR3 nucleotides are TGTGCCAGTAGTCCCTCCCCGTTGATGGGGGGAAAACTGTTTTTT. It codes for CASSPSPLMGGKLFF. Full variable domain (rest looked up from reference TRBV19 and TRBJ1-4): DGGITQSPKYLFRKEGQNVTLSCEQNLNHDAMYWYRQDPGQGLRLIYYSQIVNDFQKGDIAEGYSVSREKKESFPLTVTSAQKNPTAFYLCASSPSPLMGGKLFFGSGTQLSVL.

The chain has TRBV7-6 and TRBJ2-2; TRBD2 agrees at 7 bases. The CDR3 totals 16 residues. Germline trimming cut 5 bases from V and 6 bases from J; bases unmatched to any gene: 12. Per the germline V gene, CDR1 is SGHVS and CDR2 is FNYEAQ. DNA for the CDR3: TGTGCCAGCAGCCCGGTAACAGGACTAGGGTCCGGGGAGCTGTTTTTT. As protein: CASSPVTGLGSGELFF.

This clone was found once. V and J are TRBV28 and TRBJ1-1; 8 bases are a match to TRBD1. Germline trimming cut 6 bases from V and 3 bases from J; bases unmatched to any gene: 6. The CDR3 has 14 amino acids. Germline V gene data show CDR1 as MDHEN and CDR2 as SYDVKM. The CDR3 DNA follows: TGTGCCAGCAGAGAGCAGGGGGCGGACACTGAAGCTTTCTTT. Its protein is CASREQGADTEAFF.

The chain has TRBV7-2 and TRBJ2-7; 13 bases map to TRBD2. CDR1 SGHTA and CDR2 FQGNSA come from the germline V gene. CDR3 size: 15 residues. With V trimmed by 5 bases and J by 5 bases, 6 bases remained unmatched. Written as DNA, the CDR3 is TGTGCCAGCAGCCCGCCGGGACTAGCGGGAAACGAGCAGTACTTC. Translation: CASSPPGLAGNEQYF.

V and J are TRBV6-1 and TRBJ2-2; 8 positions match TRBD1. Trimming took 6 bases from V and 7 from J; bases not matched to a gene: 10. In germline, CDR1 is MNHNS, CDR2 SASEGT. This CDR3 has 15 amino acids. CDR3 residues: CASRSQGASGGELFF. CDR3 bases: TGTGCCAGCAGAAGTCAGGGGGCGAGTGGCGGGGAGCTGTTTTTT.

The table lists this clone with many counts. This sequence joins TRBV14 and TRBJ2-5; D might be TRBD1 (6 bases). Germline-derived CDR1 and CDR2 are SGHDN and FVKESK. CDR3 length equals 13 residues. Trimming removed 4 bases at V and 5 bases at J, with 11 bases between. CDR3 bases: TGTGCCAGCAGCCGACAGGAAAGGGAGACCCAGTACTTC. Translating gives CASSRQERETQYF.